What follows are 30 T cell receptor beta chains derived from one specimen sequenced in a study of beta chain features in type 1 diabetes. Notes on the study in general: There was a moderate but significant shortening of TCRB CDR3s in all four CD4+ subsets of Type 1 diabetes patients.

Sequenced material consisted of expressed TCRB transcripts (all of the isolated RNA was reverse transcribed). Some clones are missing from TCRdb's copy, which holds only in-frame ones; the method was immunoSEQ multiplex PCR. The sample consists of about 170,000 clones, less than 9.5% of them appearing once. Their recognized antigens are unknown. The sample comprised central memory CD4+ T cells from blood. These receptors all come from a woman between 40 and 55 years old with type 1 diabetes.

This rearrangement joins TRBV30 to TRBJ2-2, with TRBD2 matching over 8 bases. The CDR3 sequence is 16 residues long. Germline trimming cut 1 base from V and 3 bases from J; bases unmatched to any gene: 7. In germline, CDR1 is GTSNPN, CDR2 SVGIG (reference sequence). CDR3 coding DNA: TGTGCCTGGAGTGGGGCTAGCGGGTTGGACACCGGGGAGCTGTTTTTT. Its translation is CAWSGASGLDTGELFF.

This clone was detected a few times. Here the CDR3 DNA reads TGTGCCAGCAGCTTAGCGACCCCAGGGGCTGGGATTCAGTACTTC. Amino acid sequence: CASSLATPGAGIQYF. The chain couples TRBV7-9 to TRBJ2-4; weak D call: TRBD1 (6 bases). Trimming removed 0 bases at V and 10 bases at J, with 16 bases between. In germline, CDR1 is SEHNR, CDR2 FQNEAQ (reference sequence). The CDR3 length is 15 residues.

The chain links TRBV11-2 to TRBJ1-6; a weak D match, TRBD1 (6 bases). V was shortened by 5 bases and J by 9 bases, with 20 bases between the two germline ends. Germline V gives CDR1 SGHAT, CDR2 FQNNGV. The CDR3 runs to 16 residues. Here the CDR3 DNA reads TGTGCCAGCAGCGACACAGCCGGGACACCGACTTCACCCCTCCACTTT. It encodes CASSDTAGTPTSPLHF.

This clone was seen a handful of times. J is TRBJ2-3 and V is TRBV9, with D possibly TRBD2 on 6 matching bases. The germline gives CDR1 SGDLS, CDR2 YYNGEE. Deletions cut 4 bases from V and 5 bases from J, with 14 bases between. This CDR3 has 14 amino acids. CDR3 region: CASSPGRGVDTQYF. The CDR3 region has the DNA TGTGCCAGCAGCCCAGGGCGGGGCGTAGATACGCAGTATTTT.

This clone was seen only a few times. V and J are TRBV5-8 and TRBJ1-2; D call uncertain. The V end was cut by 4 bases, the J end by 0 bases, with 13 bases between. This CDR3 has 15 residues. Germline V gives CDR1 SGHTS, CDR2 YDEGEE. Written as DNA, the CDR3 is TGTGCCAGCAGCCTGGGTGGGCCGGCTAACTATGGCTACACCTTC. This sequence encodes CASSLGGPANYGYTF.

V is TRBV30 and J is TRBJ2-5; TRBD1 aligns across 8 bases. The CDR3 is 14 residues long. CDR1 is GTSNPN and CDR2 is SVGIG in the germline V gene (reference sequence). The V segment lost 4 bases and the J segment 5 bases; nucleotides outside the gene matches: 9. CDR3 DNA sequence: TGTGCCTGGACTATCGGGACAGGTGGGGAGACCCAGTACTTC. Translation: CAWTIGTGGETQYF.

In this sample, this clone turned up a few times. The gene calls are TRBV28 and TRBJ1-2, with TRBD1 matching over 8 bases. The germline V gene has CDR1 MDHEN and CDR2 SYDVKM. V dropped 10 bases and J dropped 6; count of bases not matched to a gene: 7. The CDR3 has 12 residues. CDR3 amino acids: CATTDRDHGYTF. CDR3 in DNA: TGTGCCACCACGGACAGGGACCATGGCTACACCTTC.

This clone was recorded a few times. V is TRBV11-2 and J is TRBJ2-1; TRBD2 might be the D (5 bases). CDR3 length: 14 residues. The germline V and J ends were trimmed by 1 base and 7 bases, with 11 bases remaining between them. Germline CDR1 reads SGHAT; CDR2 reads FQNNGV. DNA for the CDR3: TGTGCCAGCAGCTTAGCGCATTGGGAGAATGAGCAGTTCTTC. Encoded protein: CASSLAHWENEQFF.

This clone occurred a few times. V usage is TRBV27 and J usage is TRBJ1-4; D remains ambiguous. The V gene lost 9 bases and the J gene lost 5 bases, with 13 bases spanning the gap. The CDR3 loop spans 13 amino acids. Germline V gene data show CDR1 as MNHEY and CDR2 as SMNVEV (reference sequence). The chain's CDR3 is CASMRGKNEKLFF. DNA of the CDR3: TGTGCCAGTATGAGAGGGAAAAATGAAAAACTGTTTTTT.

The V gene is TRBV6-6, the J gene TRBJ1-1, with TRBD1 as a possible D gene (6 bases). The germline V gene encodes CDR1 MNHNY and CDR2 SVGAGI (reference sequence). Between the trimmed V and J ends, which lost 7 bases and 2 bases, there was a span of 17 bases. The length of the CDR3 is 15 residues. The CDR3 here is CASTKGGGANTEAFF. DNA of the CDR3: TGTGCCAGCACCAAGGGAGGGGGGGCCAACACTGAAGCTTTCTTT.

This chain links TRBV29-1 with TRBJ1-1; D gene uncertain. V lost 4 bases and J 1 base, leaving 22 bases between the germline ends. Germline CDR1 reads SQVTM; CDR2 reads ANQGSEA. CDR3 length: 17 residues. The CDR3 region is CSVVPFTVRGRNTEAFF. In nucleotides, the CDR3 is TGCAGCGTTGTGCCGTTCACTGTTCGGGGTCGGAACACTGAAGCTTTCTTT.

The chain recombines TRBV14 with TRBJ2-7; 10 bases match TRBD2. CDR3 length: 16 amino acids. CDR1 SGHDN and CDR2 FVKESK come from the germline V gene. V dropped 6 bases and J dropped 3; count of bases not matched to a gene: 11. This chain's CDR3 is CASSPTGTSVHYEQYF. CDR3 sequence (DNA): TGTGCCAGCAGTCCAACTGGGACTAGCGTTCACTACGAGCAGTACTTC.

In this sample, this clone turned up many times. The chain links TRBV7-9 to TRBJ1-1, with 8 bases fitting TRBD1. Germline-derived CDR1 and CDR2 are SEHNR and FQNEAQ (reference sequence). The J segment lost 3 bases and the V segment lost 4 bases, leaving 4 bases of the junction unmatched. There are 14 residues in the CDR3. The CDR3 loop reads CASSSQTGDTEAFF. CDR3 coding DNA: TGTGCCAGCAGCTCCCAGACAGGGGACACTGAAGCTTTCTTT. Full variable domain (outside the CDR3, taken from reference TRBV7-9 and TRBJ1-1): DTGVSQNPRHKITKRGQNVTFRCDPISEHNRLYWYRQTLGQGPEFLTYFQNEAQLEKSRLLSDRFSAERPKGSFSTLEIQRTEQGDSAMYLCASSSQTGDTEAFFGQGTRLTVV.

The chain carries TRBV29-1 and TRBJ1-1; 10 nucleotides align to TRBD1. Germline V gives CDR1 SQVTM, CDR2 ANQGSEA. The CDR3 is made up of 15 amino acids. V trimming: 4 bases; J trimming: 4 bases; junction bases outside the gene matches: 9. Here the CDR3 reads CSVVGTGEKATEAFF. The CDR3 DNA is TGCAGCGTTGTTGGGACAGGGGAGAAGGCCACTGAAGCTTTCTTT. The full variable domain, in which reference TRBV29-1 and TRBJ1-1 provide the parts outside the CDR3, is SAVISQKPSRDICQRGTSLTIQCQVDSQVTMMFWYRQQPGQSLTLIATANQGSEATYESGFVIDKFPISRPNLTFSTLTVSNMSPEDSSIYLCSVVGTGEKATEAFFGQGTRLTVV.

This clone came up a few times. The genes are TRBV11-2 and TRBJ2-7, with a possible D match to TRBD2 (5 bases). The CDR3 loop spans 13 amino acids. The germline CDR1 and CDR2 sequences are SGHAT and FQNNGV. Between the trimmed V and J ends, which lost 0 bases and 7 bases, there was a span of 10 bases. CDR3 region: CASSLERVGEQYF. In DNA, the CDR3 is TGTGCCAGCAGCTTAGAGAGGGTAGGTGAGCAGTACTTC.

The V gene is TRBV20-1, the J gene TRBJ2-7; TRBD1 might be the D (6 bases). From germline, CDR1 is DFQATT and CDR2 SNEGSKA (reference sequence). The CDR3 is 11 residues long. The ends were cut back, 5 bases at V and 4 bases at J, with 9 bases in the middle. CDR3 DNA: TGCAGTGCTCATGACAGGTACGAGCAGTACTTC. Its translation: CSAHDRYEQYF.

There are many counts of this clone. The chain recombines TRBV5-1 with TRBJ1-2, with D unclear. V lost 3 bases, J lost 0 bases, and 9 bases lay in between. CDR3 length equals 14 residues. Germline CDR1 reads SGHRS; CDR2 reads YFSETQ. The CDR3 DNA follows: TGCGCCAGCAGCTCGACAAGCTCTAACTATGGCTACACCTTC. Translating it yields CASSSTSSNYGYTF. The whole variable domain, remainder taken from reference TRBV5-1 and TRBJ1-2, is KAGVTQTPRYLIKTRGQQVTLSCSPISGHRSVSWYQQTPGQGLQFLFEYFSETQRNKGNFPGRFSGRQFSNSRSEMNVSTLELGDSALYLCASSSTSSNYGYTFGSGTRLTVV.

The V and J genes are TRBV27 and TRBJ2-1; D not certain. Germline CDR1 MNHEY, CDR2 SMNVEV (reference sequence). This CDR3 spans 11 amino acids. V lost 8 bases to trimming and J lost 4 bases, with 6 bases between them. CDR3 coding DNA: TGTGCCAGCGGCCGATACAATGAGCAGTTCTTC. Translation gives CASGRYNEQFF.

In the case of this clone: The same CDR3 is also encoded by other DNA sequences in this sample. The chain joins TRBV30 to TRBJ2-7; D might be TRBD1 (6 bases). V lost 0 bases and J lost 5, with 8 bases in between. Germline CDR1 GTSNPN, CDR2 SVGIG (reference sequence). CDR3 length: 12 residues. CDR3 nucleotide sequence: TGTGCCTGGAGTGTGCAGGGGAACGAGCAGTACTTC. It is translated as CAWSVQGNEQYF.

The genes are TRBV11-2 and TRBJ2-2, with 9 bases fitting TRBD1. This CDR3 comprises 16 residues. The V gene's germline CDR1 is SGHAT and CDR2 FQNNGV. With V trimmed by 5 bases and J by 1 base, 5 bases remained unmatched. This CDR3 reads CASSRMGQGNTGELFF. CDR3 DNA sequence: TGTGCCAGCAGCCGTATGGGACAGGGGAACACCGGGGAGCTGTTTTTT.

The chain combines TRBV9 with TRBJ2-5, with TRBD2 identical over 8 bases. Germline lookup yields CDR1 SGDLS and CDR2 YYNGEE. The CDR3 is 16 residues long. The J segment lost 2 bases and the V segment lost 0 bases, leaving 6 bases of the junction unmatched. The CDR3 nucleotides are TGTGCCAGCAGCGTAGGTCCCTTAGCGGGGCAAGAGACCCAGTACTTC. This gives the protein CASSVGPLAGQETQYF.

This chain uses TRBV7-3 with TRBJ2-1, with TRBD2 matching over 16 bases. V shed 2 bases and J 7 bases; nucleotides not matched to a gene: 8. Germline CDR1 SGHTA, CDR2 FQGTGA. This CDR3 comprises 18 residues. CDR3 protein: CASSLQPGLAGGGNEQFF. CDR3 bases: TGTGCCAGCAGCTTACAACCGGGACTAGCGGGAGGGGGTAATGAGCAGTTCTTC.

This clone has a handful of counts. The chain carries TRBV7-2 and TRBJ2-5; 10 bases are a match to TRBD1. V dropped 2 bases and J dropped 1; count of bases not matched to a gene: 1. The CDR3 covers 15 residues. CDR1 and CDR2 (germline): SGHTA, FQGNSA. CDR3 DNA: TGTGCCAGCAGCTTAAGGACAGGGGGCCAAGAGACCCAGTACTTC. Translating it yields CASSLRTGGQETQYF.

The V call is TRBV7-6, the J call TRBJ1-1; TRBD1 matches 9 bases. V gave up 4 bases and J gave up 5 bases; unmatched junction bases: 2. The CDR3 is made up of 13 amino acids. CDR1 is SGHVS and CDR2 is FNYEAQ in the germline V gene. The CDR3 DNA is TGTGCCAGCAGCTCGGACAGGGGTACTGAAGCTTTCTTT. As protein: CASSSDRGTEAFF. The complete variable domain, with remaining parts taken from reference TRBV7-6 and TRBJ1-1, reads GAGVSQSPRYKVTKRGQDVALRCDPISGHVSLYWYRQALGQGPEFLTYFNYEAQQDKSGLPNDRFSAERPEGSISTLTIQRTEQRDSAMYRCASSSDRGTEAFFGQGTRLTVV.

This clone was seen a handful of times. The CDR3 here is CASSGPRGPETQYF. For the CDR3, the DNA is TGTGCCAGTAGTGGGCCTCGTGGGCCAGAGACCCAGTACTTC. V is TRBV19 and J is TRBJ2-5; D is unclear. Germline V gene lookup returns CDR1 LNHDA and CDR2 SQIVND (reference sequence). CDR3 size: 14 residues. The V and J ends lost 5 bases and 4 bases respectively, with 14 bases between them.

This clone was seen many times. This sequence joins TRBV29-1 and TRBJ2-5, with D unresolved. Trimming took off 6 bases at V and 1 base at J, with 15 bases between the two ends. The CDR3 loop spans 14 amino acids. Germline-derived CDR1 and CDR2 are SQVTM and ANQGSEA. The CDR3 region has the DNA TGCAGCGTCGCGGCTGCGCGGCTCCAAGAGACCCAGTACTTC. The encoded protein is CSVAAARLQETQYF.

The genes are TRBV30 and TRBJ2-2; tentative D call: TRBD1 (5 bases). V gave up 3 bases and J gave up 1 base, with 9 bases separating them. The V gene's germline CDR1 is GTSNPN and CDR2 SVGIG (reference sequence). This CDR3 is built from 14 residues. For the CDR3, the DNA is TGTGCCTGGAGACGTCAGGGGAACACCGGGGAGCTGTTTTTT. It is translated as CAWRRQGNTGELFF.

This clone was seen only a few times. The chain couples TRBV7-9 to TRBJ1-5; D gene ambiguous. The CDR3 loop spans 14 amino acids. V was trimmed by 5 bases and J by 6 bases, leaving 14 bases between them. The germline gives CDR1 SEHNR, CDR2 FQNEAQ (reference sequence). The CDR3 is CASSPTEISQPQHF. The DNA for the CDR3 is TGTGCCAGCAGCCCCACAGAAATCAGTCAGCCCCAGCATTTT.

The table lists this clone with a few counts. The chain joins TRBV19 to TRBJ1-5; D is unresolved. Trimming shortened V by 3 bases and J by 4 bases, and 10 bases separated the two germline ends. The CDR3 has 14 amino acids. Germline V gene lookup returns CDR1 LNHDA and CDR2 SQIVND (reference sequence). CDR3 region: CASSISGRNQPQHF. CDR3 bases: TGTGCCAGTAGTATTAGTGGGAGGAATCAGCCCCAGCATTTT.

This chain uses TRBV25-1 with TRBJ1-1; D is perhaps TRBD1 (5 bases). The CDR3 is 14 amino acids. CDR1 and CDR2 from the germline V gene are MGHDK and SYGVNS. Between the trimmed V and J ends, which lost 3 bases and 6 bases, there was a span of 14 bases. The CDR3 nucleotides read TGTGCCAGCAGTGAGCGGGGGGGGAGCGCTGAAGCTTTCTTT. It specifies CASSERGGSAEAFF.